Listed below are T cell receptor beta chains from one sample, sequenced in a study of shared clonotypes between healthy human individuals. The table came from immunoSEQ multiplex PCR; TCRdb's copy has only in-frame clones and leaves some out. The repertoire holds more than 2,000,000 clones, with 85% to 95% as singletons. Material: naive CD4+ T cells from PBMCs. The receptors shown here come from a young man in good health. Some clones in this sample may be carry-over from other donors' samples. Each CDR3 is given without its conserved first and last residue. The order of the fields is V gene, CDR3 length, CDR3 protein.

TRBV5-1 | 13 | ASSLPTGTYTEAF
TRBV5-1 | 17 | ASSLLPGLAGAGYNEQF
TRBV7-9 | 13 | ASSFGTGVGQPQH
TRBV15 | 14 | ATSTLAGSSYNEQF
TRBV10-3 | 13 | AISEGQTTNQPQH
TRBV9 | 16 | ASSPGTSGRGTYNEQF
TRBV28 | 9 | ASGPTYEQY
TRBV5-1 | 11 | ASSPDSNYGYT
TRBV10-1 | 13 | ASSESEGGTDTQY
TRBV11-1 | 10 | ASSRGPNEQF
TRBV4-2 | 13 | ASSLRGLYQETQY
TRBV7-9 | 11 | ASSPRGRAEAF
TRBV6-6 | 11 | ASSIDRPGELF
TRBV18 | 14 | ASSPIRFATNEKLF
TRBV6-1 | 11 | ASRAGGYYEQY
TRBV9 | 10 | ASQGANTEAF
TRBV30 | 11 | AWSVRDGYGYT
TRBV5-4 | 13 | ASSLFLSIDTEAF
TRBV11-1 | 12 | ASSLGQGGYGYT
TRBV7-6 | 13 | ASSLRPETNEKLF
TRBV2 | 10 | ASSEGTNEQF
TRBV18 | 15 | ASSPEAGRGLTGELF